Following are 3 T cell receptor beta chains from one sample sequenced in a study of T cell responses to AZD1222 COVID-19 vaccine. The protocol was immunoSEQ multiplex PCR, while the TCRdb copy is restricted to in-frame clones and leaves out a portion. The profile covers 90,000 to 150,000 clones, with approximately 90% appearing a single time and roughly 2.3% taken by the ten largest. The sequenced sample was peripheral blood, obtained on day 0 of AZD1222 vaccination. The receptors here all came from an adult in good health.

The J gene is TRBJ1-1, the V gene TRBV5-5; D gene ambiguous. The germline CDR1 and CDR2 sequences are SGHKS and YYEKEE (reference sequence). Trimming removed 0 bases from V and 6 bases from J, with 21 bases in between. The CDR3 runs to 17 residues. The CDR3 DNA reads TGTGCCAGCAGCTTGGGATTGGGCGGAGCCCTTGGCGCTGAAGCTTTCTTT. The encoded protein is CASSLGLGGALGAEAFF. Drawing the rest from reference TRBV5-5 and TRBJ1-1, the complete variable domain is DAGVTQSPTHLIKTRGQQVTLRCSPISGHKSVSWYQQVLGQGPQFIFQYYEKEERGRGNFPDRFSARQFPNYSSELNVNALLLGDSALYLCASSLGLGGALGAEAFFGQGTRLTVV.

The rearrangement links TRBV28 to TRBJ2-5; weak D call: TRBD1 (6 bases). CDR1 is MDHEN, CDR2 SYDVKM, per germline. The length of the CDR3 is 15 residues. V lost 4 bases and J 5 bases, leaving 17 bases between the germline ends. Written as DNA, the CDR3 is TGTGCCAGCAGTTCCCCCACAGGGTCGGGCGAGACCCAGTACTTC. Protein: CASSSPTGSGETQYF.

This rearrangement joins TRBV5-4 to TRBJ2-3; unclear D gene. Germline CDR1 SGHNT, CDR2 YYREEE (reference sequence). V was pared by 4 bases and J by 1 base, with 13 bases between. This CDR3 spans 15 amino acids. CDR3 residues: CASSQVGGGTDTQYF. CDR3 coding DNA: TGTGCCAGCAGCCAGGTCGGCGGCGGCACAGATACGCAGTATTTT.